This T cell receptor (beta chain) was obtained from a study of blood T cell repertoires in COVID-19. In the study overall: Acute and convalescent COVID-19 specimens originated in the United States, Italy and Spain.

The assay was immunoSEQ multiplex PCR, and TCRdb's table has in-frame clones only and misses some. The table lists about 53,000 clones, about 86% of them singletons, with around 11% in the top ten. Sequencing was carried out using peripheral blood. This receptor was identified in a man aged 70-80 years with active COVID-19.

The CDR3 sequence: CAWSPGRQGSGELFF. The CDR3 nucleotides read TGTGCCTGGAGCCCCGGGAGACAGGGCTCCGGGGAGCTGTTTTTT. This chain connects TRBV30 to TRBJ2-2; TRBD1 is a possible D gene (7 bases). The CDR3 spans 15 residues. The ends were cut back, 3 bases at V and 6 bases at J, with 17 bases in the middle. Germline CDR1 reads GTSNPN; CDR2 reads SVGIG (reference sequence). The full variable domain, rest sourced from reference TRBV30 and TRBJ2-2, is SQTIHQWPATLVQPVGSPLSLECTVEGTSNPNLYWYRQAAGRGLQLLFYSVGIGQISSEVPQNLSASRPQDRQFILSSKKLLLSDSGFYLCAWSPGRQGSGELFFGEGSRLTVL.